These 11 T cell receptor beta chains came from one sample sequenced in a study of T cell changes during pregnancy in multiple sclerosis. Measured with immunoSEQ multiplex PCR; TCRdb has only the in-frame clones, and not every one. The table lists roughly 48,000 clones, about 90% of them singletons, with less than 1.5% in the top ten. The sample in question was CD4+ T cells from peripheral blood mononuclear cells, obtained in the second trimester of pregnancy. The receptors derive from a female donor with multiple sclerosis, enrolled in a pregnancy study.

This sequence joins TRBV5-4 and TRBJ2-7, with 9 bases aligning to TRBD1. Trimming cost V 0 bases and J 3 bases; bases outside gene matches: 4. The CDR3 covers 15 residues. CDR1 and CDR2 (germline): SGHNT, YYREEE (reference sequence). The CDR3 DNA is TGTGCCAGCAGCTTGGGGACAGGGGATCTCTACGAGCAGTACTTC. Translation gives CASSLGTGDLYEQYF.

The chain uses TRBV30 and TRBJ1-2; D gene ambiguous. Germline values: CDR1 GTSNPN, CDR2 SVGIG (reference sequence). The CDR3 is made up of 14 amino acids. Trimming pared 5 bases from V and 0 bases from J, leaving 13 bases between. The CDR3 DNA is TGTGCCTGGTCTGTAACACATACTAACTATGGCTACACCTTC. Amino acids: CAWSVTHTNYGYTF.

Here the CDR3 DNA reads TGTGCCTGGAGTGTAGGGACTAGCGACTACAATGAGCAGTTCTTC. It encodes CAWSVGTSDYNEQFF. The rearrangement joins TRBV30 to TRBJ2-1; 10 bases match TRBD2. V dropped 0 bases and J dropped 3; count of bases not matched to a gene: 2. CDR1 is GTSNPN and CDR2 is SVGIG in the germline V gene (reference sequence). This CDR3 contains 15 residues.

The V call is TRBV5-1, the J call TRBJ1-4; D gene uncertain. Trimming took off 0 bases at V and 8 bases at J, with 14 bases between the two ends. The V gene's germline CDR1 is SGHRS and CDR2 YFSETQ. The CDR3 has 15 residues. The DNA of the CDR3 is TGCGCCAGCAGCTTGGCTGCCTTGCCAGAAGAAAAACTGTTTTTT. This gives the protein CASSLAALPEEKLFF.

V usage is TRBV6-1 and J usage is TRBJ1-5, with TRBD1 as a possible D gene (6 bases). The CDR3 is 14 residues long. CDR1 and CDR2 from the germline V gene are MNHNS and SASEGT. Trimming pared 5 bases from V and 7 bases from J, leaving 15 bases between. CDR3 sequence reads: CASSLWGGGQPQHF. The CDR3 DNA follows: TGTGCCAGCAGTCTTTGGGGGGGCGGACAGCCCCAGCATTTT.

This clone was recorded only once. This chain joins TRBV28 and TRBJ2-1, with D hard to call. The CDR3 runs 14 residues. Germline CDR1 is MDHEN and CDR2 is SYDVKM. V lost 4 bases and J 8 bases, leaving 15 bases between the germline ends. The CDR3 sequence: CASSSRRPVDEQFF. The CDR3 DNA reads TGTGCCAGCAGTTCCCGGCGGCCCGTCGATGAGCAGTTCTTC.

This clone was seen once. The CDR3 region has the DNA TGCGCCAGCAGCCAACAACTAACAGGGCACACTGAAGCTTTCTTT. As protein: CASSQQLTGHTEAFF. The chain joins TRBV4-1 to TRBJ1-1, with D maybe TRBD1 (6 bases). The CDR3 sequence is 15 residues long. Trimming shortened V by 2 bases and J by 3 bases, and 13 bases separated the two germline ends. Germline lookup yields CDR1 MGHRA and CDR2 YSYEKL.

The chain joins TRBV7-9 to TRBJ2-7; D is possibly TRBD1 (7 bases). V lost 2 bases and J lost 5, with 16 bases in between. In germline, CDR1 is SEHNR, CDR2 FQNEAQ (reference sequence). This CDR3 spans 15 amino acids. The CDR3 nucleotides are TGTGCCAGCAGCTTAAGGGCAGGGGGGAGAAACGAGCAGTACTTC. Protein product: CASSLRAGGRNEQYF.

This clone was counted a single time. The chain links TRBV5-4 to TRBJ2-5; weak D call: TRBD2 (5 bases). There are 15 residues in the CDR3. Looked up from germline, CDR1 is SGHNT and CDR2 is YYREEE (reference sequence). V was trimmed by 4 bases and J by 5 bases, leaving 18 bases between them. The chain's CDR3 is CASSPPGVQGETQYF. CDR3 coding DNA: TGTGCCAGCAGCCCGCCCGGGGTCCAAGGGGAGACCCAGTACTTC. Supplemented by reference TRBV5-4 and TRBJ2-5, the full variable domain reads ETGVTQSPTHLIKTRGQQVTLRCSSQSGHNTVSWYQQALGQGPQFIFQYYREEENGRGNFPPRFSGLQFPNYSSELNVNALELDDSALYLCASSPPGVQGETQYFGPGTRLLVL.

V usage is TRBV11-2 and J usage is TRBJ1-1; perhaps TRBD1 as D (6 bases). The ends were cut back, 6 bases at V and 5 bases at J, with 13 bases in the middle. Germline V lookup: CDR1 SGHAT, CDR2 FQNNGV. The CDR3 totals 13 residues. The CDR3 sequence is CASSKTGRTEAFF. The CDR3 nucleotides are TGTGCCAGCAGTAAGACAGGTCGGACTGAAGCTTTCTTT. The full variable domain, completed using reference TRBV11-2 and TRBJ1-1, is EAGVAQSPRYKIIEKRQSVAFWCNPISGHATLYWYQQILGQGPKLLIQFQNNGVVDDSQLPKDRFSAERLKGVDSTLKIQPAKLEDSAVYLCASSKTGRTEAFFGQGTRLTVV.

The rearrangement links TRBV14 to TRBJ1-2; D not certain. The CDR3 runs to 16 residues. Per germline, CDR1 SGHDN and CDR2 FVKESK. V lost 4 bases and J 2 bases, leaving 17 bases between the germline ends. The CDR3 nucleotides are TGTGCCAGCAGCCGCACGCTACACCCGGGGAACTATGGCTACACCTTC. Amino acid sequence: CASSRTLHPGNYGYTF.